Sequencing of this T cell receptor (beta chain) was carried out in a study of blood T cell repertoires in COVID-19. Looking at the study overall: Donors in the United States, Italy and Spain gave samples during acute or convalescent COVID-19. In each case, the material was cDNA or gDNA derived from T cells, B-cell-depleted T cells, or PBMCs.

The CDR3 runs 14 residues. Germline lookup yields CDR1 SNHLY and CDR2 FYNNEI. V dropped 6 bases and J dropped 11; count of bases not matched to a gene: 10. Original data processing: Nucleated cell number was recorded as an estimate derived from reference gene primer amplification. Generated by immunoSEQ multiplex PCR, the TCRdb table keeps only in-frame clones and is missing some. The DNA gave D and trimming, while V, J and clone size come from that table. The table records 250,000 or so clones, about 73% of them present only once. The origin of this receptor is a woman older than 75 with acute or convalescent COVID-19. This rearrangement joins TRBV2 to TRBJ1-2; 12 bases line up with TRBD1. Sequenced material: peripheral blood. CDR3 bases: TGTGCCAGCAGGGATCCCGGGACAGGGGGCAAGTACACCTTC. This encodes CASRDPGTGGKYTF.